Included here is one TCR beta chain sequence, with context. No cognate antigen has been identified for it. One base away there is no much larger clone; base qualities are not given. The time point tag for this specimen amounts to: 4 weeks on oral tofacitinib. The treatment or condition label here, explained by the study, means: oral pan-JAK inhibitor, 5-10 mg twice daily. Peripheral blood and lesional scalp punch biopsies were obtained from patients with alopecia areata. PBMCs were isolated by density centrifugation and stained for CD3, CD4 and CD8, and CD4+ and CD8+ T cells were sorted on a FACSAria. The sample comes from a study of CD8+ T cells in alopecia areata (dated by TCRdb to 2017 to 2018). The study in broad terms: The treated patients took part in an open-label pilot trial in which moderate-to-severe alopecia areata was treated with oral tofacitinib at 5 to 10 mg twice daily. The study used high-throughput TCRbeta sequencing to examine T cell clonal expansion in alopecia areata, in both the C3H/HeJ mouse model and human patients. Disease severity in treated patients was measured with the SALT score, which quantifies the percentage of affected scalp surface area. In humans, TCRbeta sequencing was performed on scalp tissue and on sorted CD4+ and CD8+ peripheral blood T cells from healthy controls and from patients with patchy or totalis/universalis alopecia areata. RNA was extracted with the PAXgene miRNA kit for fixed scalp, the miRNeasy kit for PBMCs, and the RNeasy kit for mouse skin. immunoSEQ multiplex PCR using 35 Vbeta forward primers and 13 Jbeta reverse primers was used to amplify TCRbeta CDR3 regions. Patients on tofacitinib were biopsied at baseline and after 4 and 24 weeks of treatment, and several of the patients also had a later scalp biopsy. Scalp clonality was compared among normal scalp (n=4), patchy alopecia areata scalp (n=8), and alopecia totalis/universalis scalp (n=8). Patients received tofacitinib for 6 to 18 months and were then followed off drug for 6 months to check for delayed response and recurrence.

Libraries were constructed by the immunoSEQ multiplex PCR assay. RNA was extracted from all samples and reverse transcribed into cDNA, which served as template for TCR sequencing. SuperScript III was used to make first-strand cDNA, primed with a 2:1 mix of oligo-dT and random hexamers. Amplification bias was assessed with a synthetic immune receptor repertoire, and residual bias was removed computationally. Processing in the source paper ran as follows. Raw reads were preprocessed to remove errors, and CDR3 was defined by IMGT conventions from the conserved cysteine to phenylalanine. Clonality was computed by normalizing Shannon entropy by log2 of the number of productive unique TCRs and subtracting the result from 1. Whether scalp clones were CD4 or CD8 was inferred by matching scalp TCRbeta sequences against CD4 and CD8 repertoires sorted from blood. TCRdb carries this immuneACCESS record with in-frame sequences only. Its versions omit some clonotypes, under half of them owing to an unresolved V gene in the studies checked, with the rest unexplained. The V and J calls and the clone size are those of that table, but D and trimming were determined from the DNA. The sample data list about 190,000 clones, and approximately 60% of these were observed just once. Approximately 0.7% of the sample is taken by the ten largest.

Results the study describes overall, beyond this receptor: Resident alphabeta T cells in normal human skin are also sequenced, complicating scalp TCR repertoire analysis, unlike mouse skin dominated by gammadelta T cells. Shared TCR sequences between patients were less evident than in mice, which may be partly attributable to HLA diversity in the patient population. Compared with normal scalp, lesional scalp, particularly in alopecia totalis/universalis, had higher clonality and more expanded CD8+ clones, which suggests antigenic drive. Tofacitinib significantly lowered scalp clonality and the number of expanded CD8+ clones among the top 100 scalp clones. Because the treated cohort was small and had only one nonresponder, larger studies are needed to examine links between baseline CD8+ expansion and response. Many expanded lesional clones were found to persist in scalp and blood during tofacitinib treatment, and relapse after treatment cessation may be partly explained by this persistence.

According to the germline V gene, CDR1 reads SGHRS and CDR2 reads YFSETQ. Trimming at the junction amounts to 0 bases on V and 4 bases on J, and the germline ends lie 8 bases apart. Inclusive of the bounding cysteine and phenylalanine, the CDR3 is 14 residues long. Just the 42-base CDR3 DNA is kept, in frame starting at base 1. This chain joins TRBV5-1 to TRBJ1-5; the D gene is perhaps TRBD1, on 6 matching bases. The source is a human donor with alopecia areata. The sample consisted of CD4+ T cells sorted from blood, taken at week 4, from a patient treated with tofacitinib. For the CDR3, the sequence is CASSLEGTNQPQHF. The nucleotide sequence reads TGCGCCAGCAGCTTGGAGGGGACAAATCAGCCCCAGCATTTT. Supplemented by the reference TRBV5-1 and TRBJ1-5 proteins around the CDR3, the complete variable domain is KAGVTQTPRYLIKTRGQQVTLSCSPISGHRSVSWYQQTPGQGLQFLFEYFSETQRNKGNFPGRFSGRQFSNSRSEMNVSTLELGDSALYLCASSLEGTNQPQHFGDGTRLSIL.